The clone carrying this T cell receptor beta chain appeared many times. Its antigen is undetermined. Amplification targeted TCR beta CDR3 regions from RNA transcripts. RT-PCR in the first round (using the HTBI primer set) targeted the TCR CDR3. TCRdb itself ran the multiplex PCR reads through MiXCR, one entry per CDR3 protein. The sample holds roughly 130,000 distinct CDR3 sequences, over 20% seen once. The data originate from a study of T cells in Graves' hyperthyroidism and ophthalmopathy. Study as a whole: Peripheral blood was collected at initial diagnosis, before any treatment.

The ends were cut back, 4 bases at V and 6 bases at J, with 16 bases in the middle. CDR3 length: 14 amino acids. The germline gives CDR1 SGHTA, CDR2 FQGNSA. A patient was excluded if there was uncontrolled infection, other autoimmune disease, pregnancy or lactation. For the diagnoses, clinical symptoms, serum thyroxine and TRAb, thyroid ultrasound and orbital computed tomography were used. Overall study results and limits: Model output signaled ophthalmopathy a median around 6.9 months ahead of onset.

The receptor was isolated from a woman between 45 and 65 years old with Graves' hyperthyroidism that later progressed to Graves' ophthalmopathy. Sequenced sample: blood. The chain is built from TRBV7-2 and TRBJ2-7; D not resolved. The CDR3 sequence: CASSSRSVGSEQYF. Written as DNA, the CDR3 is TGTGCCAGCAGCTCCCGTTCTGTCGGCAGCGAGCAGTACTTC.